This TCR beta chain was identified during a study of shared clonotypes between healthy human individuals. The overall study: Donors had three CD4 naive, three CD4 memory, two CD8 naive and one CD8 memory plate apiece.

This clone was observed once. The antigen remains unidentified. General observations from the study: Clonotype sharing among donors likely depends on sequencing depth. Apart from blood, nothing was sampled; tissue repertoires likely differ.

The method was immunoSEQ multiplex PCR; TCRdb's version includes in-frame clones alone and lacks a portion of them. The table has over 1.5 million clones, 95% to 99% seen once; the top ten hold 0.4% to 0.55%. Each sample came from a Caucasian adult donor living in Nashville, Tennessee. CDR1 is MGHRA and CDR2 is YSYEKL in the germline V gene. CDR3 size: 17 residues. V dropped 2 bases and J dropped 0; count of bases not matched to a gene: 3. The receptor was derived from a young man in good health. The chain employs TRBV4-1 and TRBJ2-3, with 12 bases matching TRBD2. Sequenced sample: naive CD4+ T cells sorted from blood. As to subset: CD45RA+ positively selected. CDR3 sequence: CASSQTLAGGSTDTQYF. The CDR3 coding sequence is TGCGCCAGCAGCCAAACCCTAGCGGGAGGGAGCACAGATACGCAGTATTTT.